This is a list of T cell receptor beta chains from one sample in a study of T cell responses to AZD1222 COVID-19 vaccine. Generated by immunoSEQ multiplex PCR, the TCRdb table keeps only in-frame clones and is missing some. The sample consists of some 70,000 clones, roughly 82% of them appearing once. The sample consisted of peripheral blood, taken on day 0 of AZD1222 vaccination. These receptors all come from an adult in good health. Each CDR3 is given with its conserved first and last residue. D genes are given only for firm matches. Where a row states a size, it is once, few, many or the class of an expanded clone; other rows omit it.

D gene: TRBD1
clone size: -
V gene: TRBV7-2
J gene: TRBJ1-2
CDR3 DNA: TGTGCCAGCAGCGCCCAGACAGGGAGTAACTATGGCTACACCTTC
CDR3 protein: CASSAQTGSNYGYTF

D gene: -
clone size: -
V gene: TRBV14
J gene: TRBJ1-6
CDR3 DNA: TGTGCCAGCAGCCAAGATCCAAGGGGTTACTCACCCCTCCACTTT
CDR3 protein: CASSQDPRGYSPLHF

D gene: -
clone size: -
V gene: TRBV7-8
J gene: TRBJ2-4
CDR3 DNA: TGTGCCAGCAGCTCATCTGGGCCTTTTGTTGCCAAAAACATTCAGTACTTC
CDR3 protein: CASSSSGPFVAKNIQYF

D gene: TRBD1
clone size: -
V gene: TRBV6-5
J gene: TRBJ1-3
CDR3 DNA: TGTGCCAGCAGTTTGACAGGGGCGACTGGAAACACCATATATTTT
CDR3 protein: CASSLTGATGNTIYF

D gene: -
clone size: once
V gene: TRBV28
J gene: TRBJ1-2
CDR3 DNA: TGTGCCAGCATTCCCCCGGGACAAGTGTATGGCTACACCTTC
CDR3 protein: CASIPPGQVYGYTF

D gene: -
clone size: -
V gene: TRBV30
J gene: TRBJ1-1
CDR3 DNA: TGTGCCTGGAGTGTGGGGGCTGGGCCCACTGAAGCTTTCTTT
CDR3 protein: CAWSVGAGPTEAFF

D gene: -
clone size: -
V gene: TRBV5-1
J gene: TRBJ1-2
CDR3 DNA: TGCGCCAGCAGCTTGGCAACAGATGGCGCTGCGGGTGGCTACACCTTC
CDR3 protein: CASSLATDGAAGGYTF

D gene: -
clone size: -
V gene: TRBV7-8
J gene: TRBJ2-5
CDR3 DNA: TGTGCCAGCAGCCCCACCGAGACCCAGTACTTC
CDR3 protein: CASSPTETQYF

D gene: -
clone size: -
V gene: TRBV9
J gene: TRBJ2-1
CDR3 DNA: TGTGCCAGCAGCGTTTCCGGGGCCCTTTACAATGAGCAGTTCTTC
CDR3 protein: CASSVSGALYNEQFF

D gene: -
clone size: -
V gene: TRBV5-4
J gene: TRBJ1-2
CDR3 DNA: TGTGCCAGCAGGGACCGGTACTATGGCTACACCTTC
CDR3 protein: CASRDRYYGYTF